What follows are 10 T cell receptor beta chains derived from one specimen sequenced in a study of T cell repertoires in cytomegalovirus infection (dated by TCRdb to between 2018 and 2021). Sequenced using an Illumina HiSeq 1500. TCRdb itself trimmed the public reads at Q25 with fastp, ran MiXCR and retained productive beta chains. CDR3 protein duplicates are merged, each entry listing the most common genes and DNA. Within this sample are some 680,000 distinct CDR3 sequences, with less than 40% of them counted one time only. Around 2.6% of the sample goes to the ten largest clones. Material for sequencing was PBMCs. These receptors all come from a human donor in good health (CMV status not recorded). Some clones in this sample may be carry-over from other donors' samples.

The chain uses TRBV19 and TRBJ1-1; a possible D gene is TRBD1 (6 bases). From germline, CDR1 is LNHDA and CDR2 SQIVND (reference sequence). The CDR3 contains 15 residues. The V gene lost 5 bases and the J gene lost 1 base, with 14 bases spanning the gap. CDR3 residues: CASSPPGQKNTEAFF. CDR3 DNA: TGTGCCAGTAGTCCACCGGGACAAAAGAACACTGAAGCTTTCTTT. Full variable domain (missing parts from reference TRBV19 and TRBJ1-1): DGGITQSPKYLFRKEGQNVTLSCEQNLNHDAMYWYRQDPGQGLRLIYYSQIVNDFQKGDIAEGYSVSREKKESFPLTVTSAQKNPTAFYLCASSPPGQKNTEAFFGQGTRLTVV.

The chain couples TRBV6-8 to TRBJ2-3; 8 nucleotides line up with TRBD2. The junction had 8 bases not matched to a gene; V was cut back by 11 bases and J by 4 bases. Germline values: CDR1 MNHGY, CDR2 SAAAGT. This CDR3 comprises 13 residues. Here the CDR3 reads CAASGGAADTQYF. In DNA, the CDR3 is TGTGCCGCTTCGGGGGGGGCCGCAGATACGCAGTATTTT.

This clonotype was seen many times. The chain combines TRBV7-2 with TRBJ2-2, with D tentatively TRBD2 (5 bases). CDR1 and CDR2 from the germline V gene are SGHTA and FQGNSA. CDR3 length equals 14 residues. Between the trimmed V and J ends, which lost 0 bases and 11 bases, there was a span of 13 bases. CDR3 coding DNA: TGTGCCAGCAGCTTAGCCGGGCCCAGCGGTGAGCTGTTTTTT. Translation gives CASSLAGPSGELFF.

This clonotype was observed a few times. The CDR3 sequence is CSARRQDNQPQHF. For the CDR3, the DNA is TGCAGTGCTAGACGGCAGGACAATCAGCCCCAGCATTTT. The chain has TRBV20-1 and TRBJ1-5; unclear D gene. Trimming stripped 2 bases from V and 3 bases from J, with 8 bases between. The CDR3 spans 13 residues. Germline V lookup: CDR1 DFQATT, CDR2 SNEGSKA (reference sequence).

Details on this clonotype: The conserved phenylalanine or tryptophan is not found at the CDR3 terminus, so this likely reflects a read error. The chain carries TRBV12-3 or TRBV12-4 and TRBJ2-5; TRBD2 matches 8 bases. This CDR3 spans 15 amino acids. Trimming took 5 bases from V and 2 from J; bases not matched to a gene: 7. The CDR3 loop is CASSPGGGRQETQYL. DNA of the CDR3: TGTGCCAGCAGTCCCGGGGGGGGCAGACAAGAGACCCAGTACTTA.

The chain is built from TRBV7-6 and TRBJ2-5; 14 positions agree with TRBD2. The length of the CDR3 is 18 residues. The germline V gene encodes CDR1 SGHVS and CDR2 FNYEAQ. V trimming: 4 bases; J trimming: 3 bases; junction bases outside the gene matches: 10. In DNA form, the CDR3 reads TGTGCCAGCAGCTCGGGACTAGCGGGAGTGACCAGGGAAGAGACCCAGTACTTC. Its protein is CASSSGLAGVTREETQYF.

The chain couples TRBV20-1 to TRBJ1-4; 7 bases are shared with TRBD1. This CDR3 region has 13 residues. The ends lost 5 bases at V and 4 bases at J; junction bases unmatched: 4. Germline CDR1 is DFQATT and CDR2 is SNEGSKA (reference sequence). CDR3: CSALGTVNEKLFF. DNA of the CDR3: TGCAGTGCTCTCGGGACAGTTAATGAAAAACTGTTTTTT.

This clonotype came up a few times. The chain employs TRBV28 and TRBJ2-1, with 9 bases identical to TRBD1. Germline CDR1 reads MDHEN; CDR2 reads SYDVKM. CDR3 length: 16 amino acids. V trimming: 2 bases; J trimming: 2 bases; junction bases outside the gene matches: 4. The CDR3 here is CASSLVGQGTYNEQFF. In nucleotides, the CDR3 is TGTGCCAGCAGTTTAGTCGGACAGGGGACCTACAATGAGCAGTTCTTC.

V is TRBV7-2 and J is TRBJ2-1; the D is unclear. CDR1 SGHTA and CDR2 FQGNSA come from the germline V gene. V lost 2 bases to trimming and J lost 0 bases, with 8 bases between them. The CDR3 extends over 15 amino acids. In nucleotides, the CDR3 is TGTGCCAGCAGCTTATCTGGGCCCTCCTACAATGAGCAGTTCTTC. It encodes CASSLSGPSYNEQFF. Together with reference TRBV7-2 and TRBJ2-1, the CDR3 gives the full variable domain: GAGVSQSPSNKVTEKGKDVELRCDPISGHTALYWYRQSLGQGLEFLIYFQGNSAPDKSGLPSDRFSAERTGGSVSTLTIQRTQQEDSAVYLCASSLSGPSYNEQFFGPGTRLTVL.

Comment on this clonotype: Its ends do not fully match the called genes, so a read error is possible. The chain has TRBV20-1 and TRBJ2-7, with a weak D call TRBD2 (6 bases). CDR3 length: 12 residues. In germline, CDR1 is DFQATT, CDR2 SNEGSKA (reference sequence). CDR3 nucleotide sequence: TGCAGGGGTTCGCGGGACGAAGGCCTTTGGGGGTTC. Translated, it gives CRGSRDEGLWGF.